This TCR beta chain appears in the sequencing data of a study of blood T cell repertoires in COVID-19. The CDR3 is 16 amino acids. V gave up 3 bases and J gave up 3 bases; unmatched junction bases: 9. From germline, CDR1 is MNHEY and CDR2 SVGAGI. Only in-frame clones appear in the TCRdb table, and some are missing; sequencing was by immunoSEQ multiplex PCR. The sample records fewer than 150,000 clones, about 85% being singletons. The clonotype was recovered from a human donor in a cohort sampled during active COVID-19. The chain combines TRBV6-5 with TRBJ2-7, with 9 bases lining up with TRBD1. Material for sequencing was peripheral blood. The CDR3 protein is CASSYLGQGLSYEQYF. As DNA, the CDR3 is TGTGCCAGCAGTTATCTGGGACAGGGCTTAAGCTACGAGCAGTACTTC.